Listed below are T cell receptor beta chains from one sample, sequenced in a study of cytomegalovirus exposure and HLA in healthy donors. TCRdb keeps only in-frame clones here, not all; method: immunoSEQ multiplex PCR. The table lists approximately 140,000 clones, 80% of them singletons, with about 4.7% in the top ten. Specimen: PBMCs. The source is a male donor in good health and CMV-seronegative. Each CDR3 is given with its conserved first and last residue. D genes are given only for firm matches. The listing skips clone size in some rows; elsewhere it reads once, few, many or a size class.

D	length	V	J	size	DNA	CDR3
-	13	TRBV7-7	TRBJ2-5	-	TGTGCCAGCAGCTTAGCGGAGGAGGAGACCCAGTACTTC	CASSLAEEETQYF
-	14	TRBV15	TRBJ1-3	-	TGTGCCACCAGCAGAGCCGACAGTGGAAACACCATATATTTT	CATSRADSGNTIYF
-	14	TRBV27	TRBJ2-7	-	TGTGCCAGCAGTCCTTACGACGGGTTAGACGAGCAGTACTTC	CASSPYDGLDEQYF
-	15	TRBV5-1	TRBJ2-1	-	TGCGCCAGCAGCTTGATCGCGGGGCCCTACAATGAGCAGTTCTTC	CASSLIAGPYNEQFF
TRBD1	15	TRBV11-2	TRBJ2-3	-	TGTGCCAGCAGCACCCAGGGGGCGTCCACAGATACGCAGTATTTT	CASSTQGASTDTQYF
-	14	TRBV4-1	TRBJ2-3	-	TGCGCCAGCAGCCAAGATGCTAGGGGAGATACGCAGTATTTT	CASSQDARGDTQYF
-	12	TRBV29-1	TRBJ2-5	-	TGCAGCGTTTCCCAGGGGTCAGAGACCCAGTACTTC	CSVSQGSETQYF
-	18	TRBV7-8	TRBJ2-7	once	TGTGCCAGCAGCCCGCCCCCCGGGCTTGAGAAGAGAGGGTACGAGCAGTACTTC	CASSPPPGLEKRGYEQYF
-	13	TRBV29-1	TRBJ1-1	-	TGCAGCGGCAACGTCGGCGGGAACACTGAAGCTTTCTTT	CSGNVGGNTEAFF
-	15	TRBV7-9	TRBJ2-7	-	TGTGCCAGCAGCTTAGCTTTCGGGGGTTCCTACGAGCAGTACTTC	CASSLAFGGSYEQYF
TRBD1	15	TRBV5-6	TRBJ2-5	-	TGTGCCAGCAGCACTCGGGACAGGGGGCGAGAGACCCAGTACTTC	CASSTRDRGRETQYF
TRBD1	20	TRBV7-3	TRBJ2-7	-	TGTGCCAGCAGCTTCCTTAAGGGTGGGACAGAAAAAGGGTCGGTCTACGAGCAGTACTTC	CASSFLKGGTEKGSVYEQYF
TRBD1	14	TRBV19	TRBJ2-5	-	TGTGCCAGTAGTCGACAGGGGGCAGTTGGGACCCAGTACTTC	CASSRQGAVGTQYF
TRBD1	17	TRBV7-2	TRBJ1-2	-	TGTGCCAGCAGCCTGGATGGGACAGGACCCTTTAACTATGGCTACACCTTC	CASSLDGTGPFNYGYTF
-	13	TRBV30	TRBJ1-1	-	TGTGCCTGGAGTGCCACCCGGGGCACTGAAGCTTTCTTT	CAWSATRGTEAFF
-	14	TRBV11-2	TRBJ2-3	few	TGTGCCAGCAGCCATCCGGGACTCACAGATACGCAGTATTTT	CASSHPGLTDTQYF
TRBD2	14	TRBV6-5	TRBJ2-5	-	TGTGCCAGCACCCCGGCGGGGGGAATCGGGACCCAGTACTTC	CASTPAGGIGTQYF
TRBD2	14	TRBV5-1	TRBJ2-1	-	TGCGCCAGCAGCGGGACTAGCGGGGCCAATGAGCAGTTCTTC	CASSGTSGANEQFF
-	10	TRBV20-1	TRBJ1-2	few	TGCAGTGTCGCGGCAGTAGGCTACACCTTC	CSVAAVGYTF
-	15	TRBV5-1	TRBJ1-1	-	TGCGCCAGCAGCTTGGTGAGCGGCGGGGTCACTGAAGCTTTCTTT	CASSLVSGGVTEAFF
-	14	TRBV9	TRBJ1-2	-	TGTGCCAGCAGCCCCGGGGAGGGATACTATGGCTACACCTTC	CASSPGEGYYGYTF
-	15	TRBV5-1	TRBJ2-3	-	TGCGCCAGCAGCTTACAGGGCTCTAGCACAGATACGCAGTATTTT	CASSLQGSSTDTQYF
-	15	TRBV11-2	TRBJ2-7	-	TGTGCCAGCAGCTTAGAAGCCCAGGGTTTCTACGAGCAGTACTTC	CASSLEAQGFYEQYF
-	13	TRBV28	TRBJ1-2	-	TGTGCCAGCGGTATTGGGGGCGGATTAGGCTACACCTTC	CASGIGGGLGYTF
TRBD2	12	TRBV29-1	TRBJ2-7	-	TGCAGCGTTGATATGGGAGGGGACGAGCAGTACTTC	CSVDMGGDEQYF
TRBD1	14	TRBV30	TRBJ2-7	-	TGTGCCTGGGAAGGGACAGCGAGGAACTACGAGCAGTACTTC	CAWEGTARNYEQYF
-	14	TRBV27	TRBJ1-2	-	TGTGCCAGCAGTTTACAGGGAACGCGATATGGCTACACCTTC	CASSLQGTRYGYTF
TRBD1	14	TRBV28	TRBJ1-4	-	TGTGCCAGCAGGTCCGGGACAGGGAATGAAAAACTGTTTTTT	CASRSGTGNEKLFF